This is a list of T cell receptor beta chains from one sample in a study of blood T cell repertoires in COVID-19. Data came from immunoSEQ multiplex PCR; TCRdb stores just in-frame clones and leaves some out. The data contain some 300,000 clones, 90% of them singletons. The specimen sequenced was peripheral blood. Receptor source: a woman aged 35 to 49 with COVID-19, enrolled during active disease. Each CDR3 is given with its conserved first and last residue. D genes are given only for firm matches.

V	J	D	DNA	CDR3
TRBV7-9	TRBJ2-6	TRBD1	TGTGCCAGCAGCTCCGACGACCGGGACAGAGTCCCTGGGGCCAACGTCCTGACTTTC	CASSSDDRDRVPGANVLTF
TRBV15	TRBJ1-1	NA	TGTGCCACCAGGTTTAGATCCAATATGAACACTGAAGCTTTCTTT	CATRFRSNMNTEAFF
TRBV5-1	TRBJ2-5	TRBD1	TGCGCCAGCAGCTCAGACAGGGGTGTATTCGAGACCCAGTACTTC	CASSSDRGVFETQYF
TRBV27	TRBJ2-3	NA	NA	CASSSGGAVVNTQYF
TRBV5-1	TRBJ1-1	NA	TGCGCCAGCAGCTTCTCAGGGAGGGACAACACTGAAGCTTTCTTT	CASSFSGRDNTEAFF
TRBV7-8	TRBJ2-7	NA	TGTGCCAGCAGCTTAGCCTCGGACTGGAGCTCCTACGAGCAGTACTTC	CASSLASDWSSYEQYF
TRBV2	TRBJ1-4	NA	TGTGCCAGCAGTAAACGGGGACTTGCAACTAATGAAAAACTGTTTTTT	CASSKRGLATNEKLFF
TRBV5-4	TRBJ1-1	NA	TGTGCCAGCAGCTTGAAGTCGGGGGGTGGCACTGAAGCTTTCTTT	CASSLKSGGGTEAFF
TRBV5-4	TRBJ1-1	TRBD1	TGTGCCAGCAGCCCCGGGACAGAACTTTTCACTGAAGCTTTCTTT	CASSPGTELFTEAFF
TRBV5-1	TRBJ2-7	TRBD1	TGCGCCAGCAGCTTGGAAAGACAGGGGAGCGAGCAGTACTTC	CASSLERQGSEQYF
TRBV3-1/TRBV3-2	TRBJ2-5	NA	TGTGCCAGCAGCCAAGGGTCCAGGGCAAGGGAGACCCAGTACTTC	CASSQGSRARETQYF
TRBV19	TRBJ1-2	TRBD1	TGTGCCAGTAGTATAGTCCCTCGACAGGGATCAAACTATGGCTACACCTTC	CASSIVPRQGSNYGYTF
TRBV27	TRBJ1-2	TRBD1	TGTGCCACCTTCGGGGGACAGGGTGTAAAAGGCTACACCTTC	CATFGGQGVKGYTF
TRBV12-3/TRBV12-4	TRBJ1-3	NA	TGTGCCAGCAGTTCCAGGGCTGGAAACACCATATATTTT	CASSSRAGNTIYF
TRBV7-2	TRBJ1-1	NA	TGTGCCAGCAGCGAGACCAGGGTCTCTGTTGGCACTGAAGCTTTCTTT	CASSETRVSVGTEAFF
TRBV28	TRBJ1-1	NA	TGTGCCAGCATCGCGGGGGCAGGAGCTTTCTTT	CASIAGAGAFF
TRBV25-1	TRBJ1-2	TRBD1	TGTGCCAGCAGTCGGGACAGCTATGGCTACACCTTC	CASSRDSYGYTF
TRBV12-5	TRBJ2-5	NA	TGTGCTAGTGGTTTGCCTCTCGAGACCCAGTACTTC	CASGLPLETQYF
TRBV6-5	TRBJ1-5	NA	TGTGCCAGCAGAGCGAGCAATCAGCCCCAGCATTTT	CASRASNQPQHF